What follows is one TCR beta chain and its context. What it binds is not known. This entry comes from a study of cytomegalovirus exposure and HLA in healthy donors. Overall study results and limits: CMV antigen specificity was confirmed in vitro for a few CMV-associated chains. Most TCR sequences were uncommon, yet certain public TCRs appeared in many donors. In the analysis, some V segments, TRBV6-2 and TRBV6-3 included, were excluded as indistinguishable.

Germline CDR1 SGHRS, CDR2 YFSETQ. Deletions cut 4 bases from V and 6 bases from J, with 10 bases between. This CDR3 is 13 amino acids long. The primer mix had 60 Vbeta and 13 Jbeta primers. Repertoires were generated with immunoSEQ multiplex PCR, while TCRdb's copy carries only in-frame clones and drops some. The sample shows 130,000 to 150,000 clones, about three fifths of them seen only once. The clonotype was recovered from a woman aged 30 to 39 in good health and CMV-seropositive. The source material was PBMCs. The chain links TRBV5-1 to TRBJ1-4; D unclear. CDR3 region: CASSRELDEKLFF. CDR3 DNA: TGCGCCAGCAGCAGGGAGCTTGATGAAAAACTGTTTTTT.